This is a list of T cell receptor beta chains from one sample in a study of blood T cell repertoires in COVID-19. The table came from immunoSEQ multiplex PCR; TCRdb's copy has only in-frame clones and leaves some out. The table lists 180,000 or so clones, 84% of them singletons, with roughly 8% in the top ten. Input material: peripheral blood. These receptors came from a man aged 40-49 years who had recovered from COVID-19. Each CDR3 is given with its conserved first and last residue. The D gene is left open where the match is weak. Expanded clones are given a class, and other clones once, few, many or no size at all.

D: -
J: TRBJ1-1
size: once
V: TRBV19
DNA: TGTGCCACTAACTCGGGTGGCGAAGCTTTCTTT
CDR3: CATNSGGEAFF

D: TRBD1
J: TRBJ1-5
size: -
V: TRBV4-2
DNA: TGTGCCAGCAGCCAAGCGACAGGGAAGTATCAGCCCCAGCATTTT
CDR3: CASSQATGKYQPQHF

D: -
J: TRBJ2-5
size: -
V: TRBV4-1
DNA: TGCGCCAGCAGCCAAGATCTACGAGACAGAGAGACCCAGTACTTC
CDR3: CASSQDLRDRETQYF

D: -
J: TRBJ1-1
size: -
V: TRBV5-5
DNA: TGTGCCAGCAGTTCGGGCAGGGGCGCTAGCACTGAAGCTTTCTTT
CDR3: CASSSGRGASTEAFF

D: -
J: TRBJ1-2
size: -
V: TRBV29-1
DNA: TGCAGCGTCGACCCTGCGGGGCAGGGCTACACCTTC
CDR3: CSVDPAGQGYTF

D: -
J: TRBJ2-3
size: -
V: TRBV6-2/TRBV6-3
DNA: TGTGCCAGCAGTACAGAAAGCACAGATACGCAGTATTTT
CDR3: CASSTESTDTQYF

D: -
J: TRBJ1-2
size: -
V: TRBV19
DNA: TGTGCCAGTAGTGAGACACTCGAAACAGTCTATGGCTACACCTTC
CDR3: CASSETLETVYGYTF

D: -
J: TRBJ2-5
size: once
V: TRBV18
DNA: TGTGCCAGCTCACGTGGGACACTCCAAGAGACCCAGTACTTC
CDR3: CASSRGTLQETQYF

D: TRBD2
J: TRBJ2-7
size: once
V: TRBV6-5
DNA: TGTGCCAGCAGTTCCGCGGGGGGGGTCTTCATCGACGAGCAGTACTTC
CDR3: CASSSAGGVFIDEQYF

D: -
J: TRBJ1-2
size: -
V: TRBV27
DNA: TGTGCCAGCAGTTTAAGGCAGGGGAATGGCTACACCTTC
CDR3: CASSLRQGNGYTF

D: TRBD2
J: TRBJ2-2
size: -
V: TRBV27
DNA: TGTGCCAGCAGTTTGGGGGCGGGGGGCGTCACCGGGGAGCTGTTTTTT
CDR3: CASSLGAGGVTGELFF

D: -
J: TRBJ1-2
size: -
V: TRBV20-1
DNA: TGCAGTGCTAGTCGCACAGATAACTATGGCTACACCTTC
CDR3: CSASRTDNYGYTF

D: -
J: TRBJ2-7
size: -
V: TRBV11-2
DNA: TGTGCCAGCAGCTTTAAGTACTTC
CDR3: CASSFKYF

D: TRBD2
J: TRBJ2-3
size: -
V: TRBV30
DNA: TGTGCCTGGGTGACTAGCGTGGGCACAGATACGCAGTATTTT
CDR3: CAWVTSVGTDTQYF

D: TRBD2
J: TRBJ2-3
size: -
V: TRBV13
DNA: TGTGCCAGCAGCCGCCCGGGACTAGCGGTAACAGATACGCAGTATTTT
CDR3: CASSRPGLAVTDTQYF

D: -
J: TRBJ2-4
size: -
V: TRBV18
DNA: TGTGCCAGCTCAAACTCGGTTCCGGGCAAAAACATTCAGTACTTC
CDR3: CASSNSVPGKNIQYF

D: -
J: TRBJ2-1
size: -
V: TRBV30
DNA: TGTGCCTTGGTCAGGGGAGACCCCGATGAGCAGTTCTTC
CDR3: CALVRGDPDEQFF

D: TRBD2
J: TRBJ2-5
size: -
V: TRBV9
DNA: TGTGCCAGCAGCTTGGGACTAGCGGGAGGGATAGAGACCCAGTACTTC
CDR3: CASSLGLAGGIETQYF

D: -
J: TRBJ1-2
size: -
V: TRBV19
DNA: TGTGCCAGTAGTATCGCGGGGGGCTATGGCTACACCTTC
CDR3: CASSIAGGYGYTF

D: -
J: TRBJ1-5
size: -
V: TRBV2
DNA: TGTGCCAGCAGTGTAGAGTATAGCAATCAGCCCCAGCATTTT
CDR3: CASSVEYSNQPQHF

D: -
J: TRBJ2-5
size: once
V: TRBV6-5
DNA: TGTGCCAGCAGTTACCGTCGGGGAAGGAGACAAGAGACCCAGTACTTC
CDR3: CASSYRRGRRQETQYF

D: -
J: TRBJ2-7
size: -
V: TRBV11-3
DNA: TGTGCCAGCATGGGGGGGGCAATGGGCTACGAGCAGTACTTC
CDR3: CASMGGAMGYEQYF

D: -
J: TRBJ2-1
size: once
V: TRBV5-5
DNA: TGTGCCAGCAGCTTAGGAGGGACCTCCTACAATGAGCAGTTCTTC
CDR3: CASSLGGTSYNEQFF

D: -
J: TRBJ1-1
size: once
V: TRBV29-1
DNA: TGCAGCGTCCCCTGGGGAGGGCAAGCTTTCTTT
CDR3: CSVPWGGQAFF

D: -
J: TRBJ2-3
size: -
V: TRBV10-3
DNA: TGTGCCATCAAAGGCCCCGGACAGACAGATACGCAGTATTTT
CDR3: CAIKGPGQTDTQYF

D: TRBD2
J: TRBJ2-3
size: few
V: TRBV6-4
DNA: TGTGCCAGCAGTGTACTAGCGGGGAGCACAGATACGCAGTATTTT
CDR3: CASSVLAGSTDTQYF

D: -
J: TRBJ2-5
size: -
V: TRBV11-3
DNA: TGTGCCAGCAGCTTAGGGGGGCGAGAGACCCAGTACTTC
CDR3: CASSLGGRETQYF

D: TRBD1
J: TRBJ1-5
size: -
V: TRBV6-5
DNA: TGTGCCAGCAGTTCCAAGGGACAGCAGCCCCAGCATTTT
CDR3: CASSSKGQQPQHF

D: -
J: TRBJ1-1
size: -
V: TRBV21-1
DNA: TGTGCCAGCAAGCCGGATGGGAGTACTGAAGCTTTCTTT
CDR3: CASKPDGSTEAFF

D: -
J: TRBJ2-2
size: -
V: TRBV12-3/TRBV12-4
DNA: TGTGCCAGCAGTTTCGGGGACACCGGGGAGCTGTTTTTT
CDR3: CASSFGDTGELFF

D: -
J: TRBJ1-2
size: -
V: TRBV4-2
DNA: TGTGCCAGCAGCCAAGATTCACAGAACTATGGCTACACCTTC
CDR3: CASSQDSQNYGYTF

D: -
J: TRBJ1-3
size: -
V: TRBV30
DNA: TGTGCCTGGACTTCGGGTAACACCATATATTTT
CDR3: CAWTSGNTIYF

D: TRBD2
J: TRBJ2-7
size: -
V: TRBV10-3
DNA: TGTGCCATCCTGCAGGGACTAGTAGGTTACGAGCAGTACTTC
CDR3: CAILQGLVGYEQYF

D: TRBD1
J: TRBJ2-1
size: -
V: TRBV7-9
DNA: TGTGCCAGCAGCGGAGCGGACAGGGGAAACAATGAGCAGTTCTTC
CDR3: CASSGADRGNNEQFF